Given below is one TCR beta chain in context. Its specificity is not known. The data derive from a study of post-analysis software for immune sequencing data. Regarding the study as a whole: Patients showed TRBV5-6, TRBV5-1 and TRBV20-1 among roughly 5 TRBV segments more frequent than in controls.

Every TCR beta cDNA library bore unique molecular identifiers. Out of 1 to 10 million T cells, 450,000 to 600,000 cDNA molecules were generated. Each CDR3 protein is one row after TCRdb ran MiXCR on the PCR reads. The sample records about 770,000 distinct CDR3 sequences, around 46% being singletons. CDR3 size: 15 residues. Trimming removed 2 bases at V and 1 base at J, with 12 bases between. The receptor was isolated from a girl aged 5-17 years with multiple sclerosis. V gene TRBV12-3 or TRBV12-4 combines with J gene TRBJ2-7; D is perhaps TRBD1 (6 bases). The specimen sequenced was blood. The CDR3 loop reads CASSLRRQGSYEQYF. CDR3 nucleotide sequence: TGTGCCAGCAGTTTACGTCGGCAGGGGTCCTACGAGCAGTACTTC.